This passage covers 5 T cell receptor beta chains from one sample sequenced in a study of blood T cell repertoires in COVID-19. TCRdb's copy holds only in-frame clones and misses some; the assay was immunoSEQ multiplex PCR. The table shows some 120,000 clones, with around 82% occurring only once. The sequencing sample was made of peripheral blood. Every receptor here comes from an elderly man with active or convalescent COVID-19.

The DNA for the CDR3 is TGTGCCAGCAGCTCCACTCAGGGGAATCAGCCCCAGCATTTT. This gives the protein CASSSTQGNQPQHF. The rearrangement joins TRBV7-9 to TRBJ1-5; D is perhaps TRBD1 (6 bases). The length of the CDR3 is 14 residues. From germline, CDR1 is SEHNR and CDR2 FQNEAQ (reference sequence). Trimming left V 4 bases short and J 4 bases short, with 11 bases between.

The V call is TRBV18, the J call TRBJ1-1; D is unresolved. Trimming stripped 4 bases from V and 4 bases from J, with 10 bases between. The CDR3 is made up of 13 amino acids. Germline assignment: CDR1 KGHSH and CDR2 LQKENI. As DNA, the CDR3 is TGTGCCAGCTCACAGGGAGGGTCCACTGAAGCTTTCTTT. Protein sequence: CASSQGGSTEAFF.

The chain joins TRBV9 to TRBJ1-5, with D maybe TRBD1 (6 bases). V shed 0 bases and J shed 0 bases, with 16 bases lying between them. Germline CDR1 SGDLS, CDR2 YYNGEE. CDR3 length: 18 amino acids. The CDR3 sequence: CASSVGAGEGYSNQPQHF. Written as DNA, the CDR3 is TGTGCCAGCAGCGTAGGGGCAGGGGAGGGGTATAGCAATCAGCCCCAGCATTTT. The full variable domain, in which reference TRBV9 and TRBJ1-5 provide the parts outside the CDR3, is DSGVTQTPKHLITATGQRVTLRCSPRSGDLSVYWYQQSLDQGLQFLIQYYNGEERAKGNILERFSAQQFPDLHSELNLSSLELGDSALYFCASSVGAGEGYSNQPQHFGDGTRLSIL.

The chain joins TRBV7-3 to TRBJ2-3; 14 positions match TRBD2. Germline values: CDR1 SGHTA, CDR2 FQGTGA. The CDR3 contains 15 residues. V lost 4 bases and J lost 4; bases outside the gene matches: 1. The DNA of the CDR3 is TGTGCCAGCAGCTCGGGACTAGCGGGGGCAGATACGCAGTATTTT. Translated, it gives CASSSGLAGADTQYF.

CDR3: CAIRVGGGTGNTIYF. As DNA, the CDR3 is TGTGCCATCCGAGTGGGGGGGGGCACTGGAAACACCATATATTTT. This chain uses TRBV10-3 with TRBJ1-3, with D maybe TRBD1 (6 bases). The CDR3 is made up of 15 amino acids. Germline V gene lookup returns CDR1 ENHRY and CDR2 SYGVKD. Trimming took off 8 bases at V and 2 bases at J, with 16 bases between the two ends.